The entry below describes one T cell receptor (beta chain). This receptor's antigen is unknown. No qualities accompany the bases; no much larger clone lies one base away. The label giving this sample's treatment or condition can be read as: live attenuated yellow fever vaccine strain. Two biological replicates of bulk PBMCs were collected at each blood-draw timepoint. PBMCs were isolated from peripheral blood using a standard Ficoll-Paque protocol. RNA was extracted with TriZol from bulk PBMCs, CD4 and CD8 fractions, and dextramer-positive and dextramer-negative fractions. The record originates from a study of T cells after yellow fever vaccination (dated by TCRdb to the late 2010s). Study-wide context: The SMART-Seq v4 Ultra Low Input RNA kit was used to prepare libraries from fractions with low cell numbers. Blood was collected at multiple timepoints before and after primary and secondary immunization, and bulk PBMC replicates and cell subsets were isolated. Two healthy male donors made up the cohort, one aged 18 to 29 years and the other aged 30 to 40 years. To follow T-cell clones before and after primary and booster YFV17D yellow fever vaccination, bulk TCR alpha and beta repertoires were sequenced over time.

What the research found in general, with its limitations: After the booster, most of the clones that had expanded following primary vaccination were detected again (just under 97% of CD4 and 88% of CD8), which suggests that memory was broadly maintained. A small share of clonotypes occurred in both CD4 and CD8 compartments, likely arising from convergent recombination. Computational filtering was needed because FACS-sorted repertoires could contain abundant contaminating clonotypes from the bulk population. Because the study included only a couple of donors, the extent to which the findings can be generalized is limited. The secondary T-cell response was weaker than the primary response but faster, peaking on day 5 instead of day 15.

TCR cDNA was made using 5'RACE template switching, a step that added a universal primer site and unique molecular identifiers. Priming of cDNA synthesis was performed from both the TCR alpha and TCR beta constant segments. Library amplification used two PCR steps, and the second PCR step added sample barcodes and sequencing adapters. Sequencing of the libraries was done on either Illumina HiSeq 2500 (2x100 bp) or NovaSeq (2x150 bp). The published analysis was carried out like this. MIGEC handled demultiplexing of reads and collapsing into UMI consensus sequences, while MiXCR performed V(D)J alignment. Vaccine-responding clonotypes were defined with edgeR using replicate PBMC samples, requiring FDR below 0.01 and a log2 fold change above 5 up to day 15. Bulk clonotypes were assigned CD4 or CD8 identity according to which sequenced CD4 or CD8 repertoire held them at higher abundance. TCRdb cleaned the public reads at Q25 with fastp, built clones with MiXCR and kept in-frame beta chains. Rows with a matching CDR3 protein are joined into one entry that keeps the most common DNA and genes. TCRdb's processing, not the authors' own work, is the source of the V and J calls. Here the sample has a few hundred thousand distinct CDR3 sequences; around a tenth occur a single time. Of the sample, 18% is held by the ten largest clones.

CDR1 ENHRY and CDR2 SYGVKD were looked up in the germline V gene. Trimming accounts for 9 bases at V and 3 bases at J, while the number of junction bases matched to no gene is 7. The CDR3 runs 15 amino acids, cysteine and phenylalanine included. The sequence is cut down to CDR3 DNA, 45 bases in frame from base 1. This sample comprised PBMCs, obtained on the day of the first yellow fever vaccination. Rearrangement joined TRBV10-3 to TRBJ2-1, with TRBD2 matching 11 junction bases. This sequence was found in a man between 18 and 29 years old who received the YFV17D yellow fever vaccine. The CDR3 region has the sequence CAISMTSGNYNEQFF. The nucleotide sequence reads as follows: TGTGCCATTTCCATGACTAGCGGGAACTACAATGAGCAGTTCTTC.